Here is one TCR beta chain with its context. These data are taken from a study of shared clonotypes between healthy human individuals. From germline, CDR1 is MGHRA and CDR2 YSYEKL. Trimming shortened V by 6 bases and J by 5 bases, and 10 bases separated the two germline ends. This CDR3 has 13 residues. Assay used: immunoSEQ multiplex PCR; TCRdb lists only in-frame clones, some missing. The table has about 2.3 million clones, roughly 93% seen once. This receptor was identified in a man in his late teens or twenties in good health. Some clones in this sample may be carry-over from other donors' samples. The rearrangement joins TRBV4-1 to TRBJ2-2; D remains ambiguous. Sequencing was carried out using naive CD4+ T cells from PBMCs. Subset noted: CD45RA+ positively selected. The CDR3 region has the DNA TGCGCCAGCAGAAGAGCCCAGACCGGGGAGCTGTTTTTT. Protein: CASRRAQTGELFF.